Shown below are 14 T cell receptor beta chains from a single sample sequenced in a study of T cell repertoires in cytomegalovirus infection. TCRdb re-analysed the reads in MiXCR, keeping a single row per CDR3 protein. This table has around 260,000 distinct CDR3 sequences, roughly 26% appearing once. Sequenced material: PBMCs. The receptors come from a human donor in good health (CMV status not recorded). Some clones in this sample may be carry-over from other donors' samples.

Ten or more counts support this clonotype. The chain recombines TRBV7-2 with TRBJ2-4; 7 bases line up with TRBD2. CDR3 length equals 16 residues. CDR1 is SGHTA, CDR2 FQGNSA, per germline. Unmatched junction bases numbered 4, after V lost 1 base and J lost 1 base. The CDR3 region is CASSLVGGMAKNIQYF. In nucleotides, the CDR3 is TGTGCCAGCAGCTTAGTCGGGGGGATGGCCAAAAACATTCAGTACTTC.

The chain employs TRBV7-9 and TRBJ1-1; D not certain. The CDR3 sequence is 14 residues long. Germline V gene sequence: CDR1 SEHNR, CDR2 FQNEAQ (reference sequence). V was trimmed by 2 bases and J by 5 bases, leaving 12 bases between them. DNA of the CDR3: TGTGCCAGCAGCTTAAACACCGGTAGGACTGAAGCTTTCTTT. This codes for CASSLNTGRTEAFF.

The V and J genes are TRBV28 and TRBJ2-7; possible D gene TRBD1, 6 bases. The germline CDR1 and CDR2 sequences are MDHEN and SYDVKM. The CDR3 contains 12 residues. The germline V and J ends were trimmed by 11 bases and 2 bases, with 13 bases remaining between them. The CDR3 DNA follows: TGTGCCGCTGGGGGACAAGCCTACGAGCAGTACTTC. It specifies CAAGGQAYEQYF.

This clonotype was observed at least ten times. This chain joins TRBV28 and TRBJ2-1; TRBD1 matches at 8 bases. The V segment lost 6 bases and the J segment 8 bases; nucleotides outside the gene matches: 6. The germline gives CDR1 MDHEN, CDR2 SYDVKM. CDR3 size: 13 residues. CDR3 region: CASRPQGADEQFF. DNA for the CDR3: TGTGCCAGCAGACCTCAGGGGGCCGATGAGCAGTTCTTC.

The V call is TRBV7-2, the J call TRBJ1-2; D remains unclear. Germline loops: CDR1 SGHTA, CDR2 FQGNSA. The CDR3 is 15 amino acids. Between the trimmed V and J ends, which lost 6 bases and 4 bases, there was a span of 18 bases. In nucleotides, the CDR3 is TGTGCCAGCAGTCAAAATTCCGGGTTCATCTATGGCTACACCTTC. This sequence encodes CASSQNSGFIYGYTF. Supplemented by reference TRBV7-2 and TRBJ1-2, the full variable domain reads GAGVSQSPSNKVTEKGKDVELRCDPISGHTALYWYRQSLGQGLEFLIYFQGNSAPDKSGLPSDRFSAERTGGSVSTLTIQRTQQEDSAVYLCASSQNSGFIYGYTFGSGTRLTVV.

This clonotype was counted between two and nine times. V and J are TRBV5-4 and TRBJ2-3, with a weak D call TRBD2 (5 bases). CDR1 is SGHNT and CDR2 is YYREEE in the germline V gene (reference sequence). V dropped 3 bases and J dropped 6 bases, with 11 bases sitting between them. CDR3 length: 13 residues. CDR3 amino acids: CASSSTRGDTQYF. The DNA for the CDR3 is TGTGCCAGCAGCTCGACTCGCGGGGATACGCAGTATTTT. Drawing the rest from reference TRBV5-4 and TRBJ2-3, the complete variable domain is ETGVTQSPTHLIKTRGQQVTLRCSSQSGHNTVSWYQQALGQGPQFIFQYYREEENGRGNFPPRFSGLQFPNYSSELNVNALELDDSALYLCASSSTRGDTQYFGPGTRLTVL.

CDR3: CATSDSRTGGMSYNEQFF. The CDR3 nucleotides are TGTGCCACCAGTGATTCTCGGACAGGGGGCATGTCCTACAATGAGCAGTTCTTC. The V and J genes are TRBV24-1 and TRBJ2-1; 11 nucleotides match TRBD1. The CDR3 is made up of 18 amino acids. Germline V gives CDR1 KGHDR, CDR2 SFDVKD. V lost 2 bases to trimming and J lost 1 base; unmatched junction nucleotides: 6.

This clonotype was counted many times. This chain links TRBV12-3 or TRBV12-4 with TRBJ2-7; unclear D gene. The ends were cut back, 1 base at V and 3 bases at J, with 7 bases in the middle. This CDR3 comprises 13 residues. For the CDR3, the DNA is TGTGCCAGCAGTTTAGAGGCCGGCTACGAGCAGTACTTC. It encodes CASSLEAGYEQYF.

CDR3 sequence: CAWSVRRGGYNEQFF. As DNA, the CDR3 is TGTGCCTGGAGTGTTAGGCGGGGGGGCTACAATGAGCAGTTCTTC. The rearrangement uses TRBV30 and TRBJ2-1, with 9 bases matching TRBD2. CDR3 size: 15 residues. V dropped 0 bases and J dropped 3; count of bases not matched to a gene: 3. Germline V lookup: CDR1 GTSNPN, CDR2 SVGIG (reference sequence). The full variable domain, its missing parts supplied by reference TRBV30 and TRBJ2-1, is SQTIHQWPATLVQPVGSPLSLECTVEGTSNPNLYWYRQAAGRGLQLLFYSVGIGQISSEVPQNLSASRPQDRQFILSSKKLLLSDSGFYLCAWSVRRGGYNEQFFGPGTRLTVL.

The table lists this clonotype with many counts. The chain links TRBV11-2 to TRBJ2-7, with D possibly TRBD2 on 6 matching bases. The CDR3 totals 14 residues. Germline CDR1 is SGHAT and CDR2 is FQNNGV. V was trimmed by 5 bases and J by 3 bases, leaving 14 bases between them. This chain's CDR3 is CASSPSGLNYEQYF. CDR3 sequence (DNA): TGTGCCAGCAGCCCCTCGGGACTTAACTACGAGCAGTACTTC.

This clonotype has at least ten counts. The chain recombines TRBV7-2 with TRBJ1-5; no firm D call. Germline assignment: CDR1 SGHTA and CDR2 FQGNSA. The CDR3 loop spans 15 amino acids. V lost 5 bases to trimming and J lost 1 base, with 12 bases between them. Here the CDR3 DNA reads TGTGCCAGCAGCCCACAGCTTACAAGCAATCAGCCCCAGCATTTT. Its protein is CASSPQLTSNQPQHF.

This chain connects TRBV28 to TRBJ1-5; 9 nucleotides align to TRBD1. This CDR3 spans 14 amino acids. Trimming cost V 4 bases and J 3 bases; bases outside gene matches: 1. Germline V gene sequence: CDR1 MDHEN, CDR2 SYDVKM. The CDR3 spells CASSWTGVNQPQHF. CDR3 nucleotide sequence: TGTGCCAGCAGTTGGACAGGGGTCAATCAGCCCCAGCATTTT.

This clonotype was seen repeatedly, ten times or more. J is TRBJ2-3 and V is TRBV7-2; D gene uncertain. Trimming took off 5 bases at V and 0 bases at J, with 15 bases between the two ends. CDR1 is SGHTA and CDR2 is FQGNSA in the germline V gene. CDR3 length: 16 residues. The CDR3 sequence is CASSPPAAASTDTQYF. The CDR3 bases are TGTGCCAGCAGCCCCCCGGCGGCGGCTAGCACAGATACGCAGTATTTT.

This clonotype appeared many times. The gene calls are TRBV7-2 and TRBJ2-1; TRBD1 agrees at 9 bases. Germline trimming cut 5 bases from V and 4 bases from J; bases unmatched to any gene: 6. This CDR3 has 15 amino acids. Germline-derived CDR1 and CDR2 are SGHTA and FQGNSA. Here the CDR3 reads CASSANRGRYNEQFF. The CDR3 DNA follows: TGTGCCAGCAGCGCAAACAGGGGGCGGTACAATGAGCAGTTCTTC.